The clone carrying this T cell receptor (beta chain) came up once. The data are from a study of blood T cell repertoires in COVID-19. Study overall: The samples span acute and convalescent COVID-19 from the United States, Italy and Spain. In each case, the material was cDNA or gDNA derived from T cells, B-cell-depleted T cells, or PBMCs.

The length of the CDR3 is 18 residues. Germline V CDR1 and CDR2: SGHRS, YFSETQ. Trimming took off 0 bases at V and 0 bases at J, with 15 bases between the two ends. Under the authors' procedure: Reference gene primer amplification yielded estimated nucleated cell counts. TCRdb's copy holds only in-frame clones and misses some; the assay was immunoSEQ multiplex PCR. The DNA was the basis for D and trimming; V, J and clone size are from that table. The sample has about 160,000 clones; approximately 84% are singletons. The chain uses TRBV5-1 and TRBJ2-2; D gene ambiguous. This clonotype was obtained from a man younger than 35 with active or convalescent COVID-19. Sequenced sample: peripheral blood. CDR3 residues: CASSLALGDGPNTGELFF. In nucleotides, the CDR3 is TGCGCCAGCAGCTTGGCCTTAGGAGACGGCCCGAACACCGGGGAGCTGTTTTTT.